The 5 T cell receptor beta chains in this list originate from one sample, sequenced in a study of cytomegalovirus exposure and HLA in healthy donors. Researchers ran the PCR with 60 Vbeta and 13 Jbeta primers. Generated by immunoSEQ multiplex PCR, the TCRdb table keeps only in-frame clones and is missing some. The sample data list 55,000 or so clones. Sequenced input: PBMCs. These receptors were obtained from a woman aged 50 to 65 in good health and CMV-seropositive.

The V and J genes are TRBV15 and TRBJ1-1, with D uncertain. The CDR3 totals 13 residues. CDR1 and CDR2 (germline): LNHNV, YYDKDF (reference sequence). V shed 0 bases and J shed 3 bases, with 5 bases lying between them. CDR3 in amino acids: CATSRDLDTEAFF. The CDR3 nucleotides are TGTGCCACCAGCAGAGATCTTGACACTGAAGCTTTCTTT.

The rearrangement links TRBV5-1 to TRBJ1-3; TRBD1 matches at 9 bases. Germline trimming cut 0 bases from V and 2 bases from J; bases unmatched to any gene: 6. CDR3 length equals 17 residues. Germline V lookup: CDR1 SGHRS, CDR2 YFSETQ. The CDR3: CASSLAETGGPGNTIYF. CDR3 DNA sequence: TGCGCCAGCAGCTTGGCTGAGACAGGGGGTCCTGGAAACACCATATATTTT. The variable domain in full, completed from reference TRBV5-1 and TRBJ1-3, reads KAGVTQTPRYLIKTRGQQVTLSCSPISGHRSVSWYQQTPGQGLQFLFEYFSETQRNKGNFPGRFSGRQFSNSRSEMNVSTLELGDSALYLCASSLAETGGPGNTIYFGEGSWLTVV.

The chain joins TRBV9 to TRBJ2-3; TRBD2 aligns across 9 bases. This CDR3 has 16 residues. V trimming: 3 bases; J trimming: 5 bases; junction bases outside the gene matches: 10. Germline CDR1 is SGDLS and CDR2 is YYNGEE. The CDR3: CASSATLAGLGDTQYF. The CDR3 DNA reads TGTGCCAGCAGCGCGACTCTAGCGGGATTGGGAGATACGCAGTATTTT.

This chain links TRBV4-3 with TRBJ2-1; D gene unclear. The CDR3 has 14 residues. Trimming removed 0 bases at V and 6 bases at J, with 9 bases between. Germline lookup yields CDR1 LGHNA and CDR2 YSLEER. CDR3 sequence reads: CASSQELRGNEQFF. For the CDR3, the DNA is TGCGCCAGCAGCCAAGAATTGCGAGGCAATGAGCAGTTCTTC.

The CDR3 here is CASSTLSSYNEQFF. The CDR3 bases are TGTGCCAGTAGTACCCTCAGCTCCTACAATGAGCAGTTCTTC. The rearrangement links TRBV19 to TRBJ2-1, with unresolved D. This CDR3 contains 14 residues. Germline V lookup: CDR1 LNHDA, CDR2 SQIVND (reference sequence). V gave up 4 bases and J gave up 0 bases, with 7 bases separating them.